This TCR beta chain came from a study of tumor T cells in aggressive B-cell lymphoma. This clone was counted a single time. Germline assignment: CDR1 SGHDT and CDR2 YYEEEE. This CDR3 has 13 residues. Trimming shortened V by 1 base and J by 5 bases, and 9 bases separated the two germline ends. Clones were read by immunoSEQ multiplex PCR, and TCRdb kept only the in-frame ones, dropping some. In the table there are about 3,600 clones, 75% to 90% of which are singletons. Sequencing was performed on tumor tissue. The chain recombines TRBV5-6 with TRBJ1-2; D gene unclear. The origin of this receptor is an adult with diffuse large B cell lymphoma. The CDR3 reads CASSLTRRYGYTF. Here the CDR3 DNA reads TGTGCCAGCAGCTTGACAAGGAGATATGGCTACACCTTC. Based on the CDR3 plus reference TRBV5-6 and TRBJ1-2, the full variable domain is DAGVTQSPTHLIKTRGQQVTLRCSPKSGHDTVSWYQQALGQGPQFIFQYYEEEERQRGNFPDRFSGHQFPNYSSELNVNALLLGDSALYLCASSLTRRYGYTFGSGTRLTVV.